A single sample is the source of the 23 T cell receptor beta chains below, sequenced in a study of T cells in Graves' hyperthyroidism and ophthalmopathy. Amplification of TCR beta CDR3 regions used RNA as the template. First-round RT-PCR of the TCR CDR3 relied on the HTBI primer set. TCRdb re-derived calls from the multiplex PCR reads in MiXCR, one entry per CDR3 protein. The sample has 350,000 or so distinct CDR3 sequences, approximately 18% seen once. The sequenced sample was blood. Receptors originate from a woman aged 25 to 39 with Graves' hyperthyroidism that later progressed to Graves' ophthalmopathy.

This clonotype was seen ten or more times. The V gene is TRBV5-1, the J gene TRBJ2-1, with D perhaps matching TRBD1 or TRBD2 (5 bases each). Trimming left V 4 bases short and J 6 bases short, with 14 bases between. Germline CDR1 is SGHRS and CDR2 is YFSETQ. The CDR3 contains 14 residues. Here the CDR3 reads CASSLGRIGNEQFF. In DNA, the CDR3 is TGCGCCAGCAGCCTGGGACGGATCGGCAATGAGCAGTTCTTC.

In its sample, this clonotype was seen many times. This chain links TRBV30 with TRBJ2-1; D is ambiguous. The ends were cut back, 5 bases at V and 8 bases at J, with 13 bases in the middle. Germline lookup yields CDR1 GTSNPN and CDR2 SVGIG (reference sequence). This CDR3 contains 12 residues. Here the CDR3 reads CAWQRFYDEQFF. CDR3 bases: TGTGCCTGGCAGAGGTTTTACGATGAGCAGTTCTTC.

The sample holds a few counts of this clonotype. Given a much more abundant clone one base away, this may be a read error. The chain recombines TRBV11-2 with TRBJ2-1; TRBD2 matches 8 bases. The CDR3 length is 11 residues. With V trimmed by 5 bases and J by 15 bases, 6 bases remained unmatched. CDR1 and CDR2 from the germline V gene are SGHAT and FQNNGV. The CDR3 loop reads CASSPGTSPFF. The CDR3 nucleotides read TGTGCCAGCAGCCCCGGGACTAGTCCGTTCTTC.

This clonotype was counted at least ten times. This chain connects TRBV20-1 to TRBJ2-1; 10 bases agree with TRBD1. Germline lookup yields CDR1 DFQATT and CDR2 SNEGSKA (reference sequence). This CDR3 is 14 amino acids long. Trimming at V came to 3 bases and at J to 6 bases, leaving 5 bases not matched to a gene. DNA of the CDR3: TGCAGTGCTAGGAAGGACAGGGGGGTCAATGAGCAGTTCTTC. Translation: CSARKDRGVNEQFF.

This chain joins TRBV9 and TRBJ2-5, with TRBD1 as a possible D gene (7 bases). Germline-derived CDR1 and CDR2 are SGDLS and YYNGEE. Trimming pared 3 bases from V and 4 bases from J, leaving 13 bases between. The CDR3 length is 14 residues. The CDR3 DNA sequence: TGTGCCAGCAGCGGGCAGGGGGGTGGAGAGACCCAGTACTTC. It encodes CASSGQGGGETQYF.

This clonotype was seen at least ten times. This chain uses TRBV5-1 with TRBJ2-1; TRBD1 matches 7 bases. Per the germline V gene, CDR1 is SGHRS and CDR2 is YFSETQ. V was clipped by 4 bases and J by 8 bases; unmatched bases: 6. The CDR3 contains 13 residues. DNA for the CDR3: TGCGCCAGCAGCAATGGACAGGACTATGAGCAGTTCTTC. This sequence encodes CASSNGQDYEQFF.

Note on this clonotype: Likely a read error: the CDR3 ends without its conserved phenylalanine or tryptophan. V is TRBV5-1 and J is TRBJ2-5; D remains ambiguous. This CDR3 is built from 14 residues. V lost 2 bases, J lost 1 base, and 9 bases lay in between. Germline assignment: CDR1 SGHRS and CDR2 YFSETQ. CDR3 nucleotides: TGCGCCAGCAGCTTCAAGAGTAGCCAAGAGACCCAGTACGTC. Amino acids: CASSFKSSQETQYV.

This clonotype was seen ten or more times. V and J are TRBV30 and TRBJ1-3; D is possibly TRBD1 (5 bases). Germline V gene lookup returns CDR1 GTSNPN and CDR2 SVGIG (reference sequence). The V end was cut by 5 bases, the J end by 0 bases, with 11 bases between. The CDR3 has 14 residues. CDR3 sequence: CAWGAGFSGNTIYF. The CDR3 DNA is TGTGCCTGGGGGGCCGGGTTCTCTGGAAACACCATATATTTT.

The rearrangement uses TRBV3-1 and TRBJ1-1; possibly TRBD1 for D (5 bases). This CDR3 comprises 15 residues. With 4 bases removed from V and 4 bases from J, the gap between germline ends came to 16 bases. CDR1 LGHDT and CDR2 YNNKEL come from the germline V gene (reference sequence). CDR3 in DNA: TGTGCCAGCAGCCTCATGCTTGGGGGTAGCACTGAAGCTTTCTTT. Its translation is CASSLMLGGSTEAFF. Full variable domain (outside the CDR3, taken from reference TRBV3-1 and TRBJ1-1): DTAVSQTPKYLVTQMGNDKSIKCEQNLGHDTMYWYKQDSKKFLKIMFSYNNKELIINETVPNRFSPKSPDKAHLNLHINSLELGDSAVYFCASSLMLGGSTEAFFGQGTRLTVV.

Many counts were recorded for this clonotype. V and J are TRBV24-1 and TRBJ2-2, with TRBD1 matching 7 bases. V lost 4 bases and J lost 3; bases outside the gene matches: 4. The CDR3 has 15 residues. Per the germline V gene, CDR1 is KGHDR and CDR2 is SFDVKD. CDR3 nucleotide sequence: TGTGCCACCAGTGAAGCCGACAGGGACACCGGGGAGCTGTTTTTT. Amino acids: CATSEADRDTGELFF.

The CDR3 sequence: CASREGGGDTQYF. The CDR3 nucleotides are TGTGCCAGTAGAGAAGGAGGTGGAGATACGCAGTATTTT. The V and J genes are TRBV19 and TRBJ2-3; maybe TRBD2 (5 bases). Germline CDR1 LNHDA, CDR2 SQIVND (reference sequence). The CDR3 length is 13 residues. V gave up 6 bases and J gave up 5 bases, with 12 bases separating them.

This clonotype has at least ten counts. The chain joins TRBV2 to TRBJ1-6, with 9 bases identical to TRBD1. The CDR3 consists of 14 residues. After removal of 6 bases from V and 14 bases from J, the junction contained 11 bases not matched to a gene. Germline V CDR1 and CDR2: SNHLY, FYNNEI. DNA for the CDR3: TGTGCCAGCAGCCCAGGACAGGGGATTGTGGCCCTCCACTTT. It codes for CASSPGQGIVALHF.

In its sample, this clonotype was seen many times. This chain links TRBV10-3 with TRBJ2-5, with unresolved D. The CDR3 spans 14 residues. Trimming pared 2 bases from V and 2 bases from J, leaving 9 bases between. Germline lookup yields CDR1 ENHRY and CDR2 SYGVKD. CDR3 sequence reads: CAISEGRKQETQYF. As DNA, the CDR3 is TGTGCCATCAGTGAGGGACGGAAACAAGAGACCCAGTACTTC.

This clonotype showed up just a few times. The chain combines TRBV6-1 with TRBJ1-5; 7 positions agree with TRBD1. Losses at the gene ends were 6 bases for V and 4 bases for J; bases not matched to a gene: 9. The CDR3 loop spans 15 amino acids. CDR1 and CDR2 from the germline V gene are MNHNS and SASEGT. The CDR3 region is CASSVPGQNNQPQHF. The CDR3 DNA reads TGTGCCAGCAGCGTCCCGGGACAGAATAATCAGCCCCAGCATTTT.

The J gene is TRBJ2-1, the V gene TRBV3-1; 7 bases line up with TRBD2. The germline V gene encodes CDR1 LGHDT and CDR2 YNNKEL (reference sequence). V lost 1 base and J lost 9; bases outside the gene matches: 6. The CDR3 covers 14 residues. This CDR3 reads CASSQALAASEQFF. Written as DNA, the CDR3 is TGTGCCAGCAGCCAAGCGCTAGCGGCTTCTGAGCAGTTCTTC.

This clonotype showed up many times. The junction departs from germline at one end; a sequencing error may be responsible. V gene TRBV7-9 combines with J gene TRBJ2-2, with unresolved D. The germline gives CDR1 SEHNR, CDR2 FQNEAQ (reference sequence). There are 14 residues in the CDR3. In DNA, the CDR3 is TGTGCCAGCAGCTTATCTGGGGATACCGTGGAGCTGTTTTTT. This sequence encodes CASSLSGDTVELFF.

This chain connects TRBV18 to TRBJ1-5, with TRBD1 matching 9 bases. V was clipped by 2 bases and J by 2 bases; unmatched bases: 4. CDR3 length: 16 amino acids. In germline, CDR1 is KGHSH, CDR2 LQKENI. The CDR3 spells CASSPGTGSGNQPQHF. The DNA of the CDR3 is TGTGCCAGCTCACCAGGGACAGGGAGTGGCAATCAGCCCCAGCATTTT.

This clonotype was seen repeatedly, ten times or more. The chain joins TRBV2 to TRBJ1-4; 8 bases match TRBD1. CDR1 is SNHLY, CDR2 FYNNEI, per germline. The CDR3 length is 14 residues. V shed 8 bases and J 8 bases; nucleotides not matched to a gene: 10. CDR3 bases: TGTGCCAGCGGCAGGGGGCGTGATGACGAAAAACTGTTTTTT. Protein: CASGRGRDDEKLFF.

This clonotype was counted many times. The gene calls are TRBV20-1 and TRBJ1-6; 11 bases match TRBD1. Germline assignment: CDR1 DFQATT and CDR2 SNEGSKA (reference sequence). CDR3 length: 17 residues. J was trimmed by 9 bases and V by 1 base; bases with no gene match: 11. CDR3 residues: CSARGVGQGDIGSPLHF. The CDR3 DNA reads TGCAGTGCTAGAGGAGTGGGACAGGGGGATATCGGTTCACCCCTCCACTTT.

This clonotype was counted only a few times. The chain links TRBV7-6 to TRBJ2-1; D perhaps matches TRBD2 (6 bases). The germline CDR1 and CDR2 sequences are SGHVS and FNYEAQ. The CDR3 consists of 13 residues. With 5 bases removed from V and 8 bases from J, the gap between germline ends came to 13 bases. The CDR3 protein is CASSLRLVDEQFF. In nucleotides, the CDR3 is TGTGCCAGCAGCCTCAGACTAGTCGATGAGCAGTTCTTC. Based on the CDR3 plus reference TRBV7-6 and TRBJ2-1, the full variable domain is GAGVSQSPRYKVTKRGQDVALRCDPISGHVSLYWYRQALGQGPEFLTYFNYEAQQDKSGLPNDRFSAERPEGSISTLTIQRTEQRDSAMYRCASSLRLVDEQFFGPGTRLTVL.

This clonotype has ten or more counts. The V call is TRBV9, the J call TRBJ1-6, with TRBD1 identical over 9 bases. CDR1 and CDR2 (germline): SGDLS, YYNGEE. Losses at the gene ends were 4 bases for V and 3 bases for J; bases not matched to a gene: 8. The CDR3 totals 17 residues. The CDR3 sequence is CASSKGQGSNYNSPLHF. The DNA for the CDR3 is TGTGCCAGCAGCAAAGGACAGGGGAGCAACTATAATTCACCCCTCCACTTT.

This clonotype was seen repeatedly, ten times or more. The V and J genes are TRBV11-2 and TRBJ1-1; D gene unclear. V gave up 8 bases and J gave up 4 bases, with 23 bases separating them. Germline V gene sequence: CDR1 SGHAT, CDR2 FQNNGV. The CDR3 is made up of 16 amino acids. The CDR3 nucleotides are TGTGCCAGCTATAGCTTACTAAAGGTTTCATCCACTGAAGCTTTCTTT. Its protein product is CASYSLLKVSSTEAFF.

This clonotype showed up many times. CDR3 DNA: TGTGCCAGCAGCTTTGCCCCTCTCGGGCGCGAGGGAGGGGAGCAGTACTTC. Its protein product is CASSFAPLGREGGEQYF. This chain connects TRBV28 to TRBJ2-7; 7 positions agree with TRBD2. With V trimmed by 6 bases and J by 7 bases, 21 bases remained unmatched. CDR1 and CDR2 from the germline V gene are MDHEN and SYDVKM. This CDR3 region has 17 residues.